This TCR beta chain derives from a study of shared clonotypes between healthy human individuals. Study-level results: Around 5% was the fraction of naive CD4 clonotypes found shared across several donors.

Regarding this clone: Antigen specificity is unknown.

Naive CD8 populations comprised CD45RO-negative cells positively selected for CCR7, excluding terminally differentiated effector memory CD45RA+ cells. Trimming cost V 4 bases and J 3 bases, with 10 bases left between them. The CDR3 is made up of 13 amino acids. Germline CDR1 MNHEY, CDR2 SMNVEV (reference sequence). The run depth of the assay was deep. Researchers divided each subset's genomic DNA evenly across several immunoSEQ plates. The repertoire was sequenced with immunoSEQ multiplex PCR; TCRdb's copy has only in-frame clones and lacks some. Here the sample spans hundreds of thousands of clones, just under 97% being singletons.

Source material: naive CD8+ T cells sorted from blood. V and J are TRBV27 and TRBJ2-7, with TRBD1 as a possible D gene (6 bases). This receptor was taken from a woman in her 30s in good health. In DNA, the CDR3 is TGTGCCAGCAGTTGGGGGCCGGGCTACGAGCAGTACTTC. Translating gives CASSWGPGYEQYF.